This T cell receptor beta chain was found in a study of blood T cells in healthy people across ages. Across the whole study: Template switching picked up about one barcoded beta molecule for each two T cells.

Combining a sample-barcoded 5' primer with a J-beta primer mix, a second PCR ran for 7 to 11 cycles. Via MiXCR, TCRdb re-called the 5' RACE reads, giving one row per CDR3 protein. The sample contains roughly 1.5 million distinct CDR3 sequences, approximately 39% of which appear only once. Turning to this clonotype: Its matching antigen is unknown.

This CDR3 region has 13 residues. Per germline, CDR1 LNHNV and CDR2 YYDKDF (reference sequence). Study-level findings and limits: Donors of long life had a larger count of naive CD4+ cells and greater diversity than aged donors. While age rose, TCR beta diversity per million T cells dropped in a roughly linear way. Changes seen in expanded clonotypes were possibly confounded by donor CMV status left unknown.

The clonotype originates from a young woman in good health. The sample was blood. V usage is TRBV15 and J usage is TRBJ2-5; D unresolved. With the DNA end fitting TRBJ2-7 better, the J assignment may be wrong. CDR3 protein: CATSRDLGFEQYF. In nucleotides, the CDR3 is TGTGCCACCAGCAGAGATCTGGGGTTCGAGCAGTACTTC.